These T cell receptor beta chains were read from a single sample in a study of blood T cell repertoires in COVID-19. TCRdb's copy holds only in-frame clones and misses some; the assay was immunoSEQ multiplex PCR. The profile covers 200,000 or so clones, with less than 90% appearing a single time and 0.78% taken by the ten largest. The sequenced sample consisted of peripheral blood. Source of these receptors: a woman in her 70s with acute or convalescent COVID-19. The CDR3 runs from the conserved cysteine through the conserved F or W. D genes are given only for firm matches. Clone size is stated in some rows and not others, as once, few, many or a class when expanded.

TRBV6-5	TRBJ2-3	-	TRBD2	TGTGCCAGCAGACCTCTAAGCGGGGGTTGGGATACGCAGTATTTT	CASRPLSGGWDTQYF
TRBV5-4	TRBJ1-2	-	TRBD1	TGTGCCAGCAGCCTATACTCGGGACAGGGTATCTATGGCTACACCTTC	CASSLYSGQGIYGYTF
TRBV6-1	TRBJ1-5	-	-	TGTGCCAGCAGTGAAGCGCTTGGAGCTGGCAATCAGCCCCAGCATTTT	CASSEALGAGNQPQHF
TRBV5-1	TRBJ1-6	-	-	TGCGCCAGCAGCTCCTCCGGGGGGGATTCACCCCTCCACTTT	CASSSSGGDSPLHF
TRBV13	TRBJ2-3	-	-	TGTGCCAGCAGCTTAGGCCTAGGCACGCAGTATTTT	CASSLGLGTQYF
TRBV7-8	TRBJ2-2	-	TRBD2	TGTGCCAGCAGCTTAGTGGCGGGAGGGAACACCGGGGAGCTGTTTTTT	CASSLVAGGNTGELFF
TRBV5-6	TRBJ1-3	once	-	TGTGCCTCCTCAAGGGGGGGCGCGGGAGGAAACACCATATATTTT	CASSRGGAGGNTIYF
TRBV7-3	TRBJ2-1	-	TRBD2	TGTGCCAGCAGCTTATTTGGAATAAGTAGTAGCGGGAGGGCCGGTGAGCAGTTCTTC	CASSLFGISSSGRAGEQFF
TRBV3-1/TRBV3-2	TRBJ2-2	-	TRBD2	TGTGCCAGCAGCCGAGGAGCGGGGGGGTTCACCGGGGAGCTGTTTTTT	CASSRGAGGFTGELFF
TRBV4-1	TRBJ1-3	-	-	TGCGCCAGCAGCCAAGGTGAGGCGACTCGGAGCTCTGGAAACACCATATATTTT	CASSQGEATRSSGNTIYF
TRBV11-2	TRBJ2-4	-	-	TGTGCCAGCAGCTTCCCAGGGGGGAACATTCAGTACTTC	CASSFPGGNIQYF
TRBV7-2	TRBJ1-5	-	-	TGTGCCAGCAGCTTAGGGGGAGTCGGCAATCAGCCCCAGCATTTT	CASSLGGVGNQPQHF
TRBV3-1/TRBV3-2	TRBJ2-2	-	-	TGTGCCAGCAGCCAATCGGGGGCCGGGGAGCTGTTTTTT	CASSQSGAGELFF
TRBV6-5	TRBJ1-2	-	-	TGTGCCAGCAGTCCGACGGGAAACTATGGCTACACCTTC	CASSPTGNYGYTF
TRBV6-2/TRBV6-3	TRBJ2-1	-	TRBD2	TGTGCCAGCAGTTACCAGGGCGGGGGAAATGAGCAGTTCTTC	CASSYQGGGNEQFF
TRBV7-3	TRBJ2-1	-	TRBD1	TGTGCCAGCAGCCGCGGACAGGCGAGCTCCTACAATGAGCAGTTCTTC	CASSRGQASSYNEQFF
TRBV12-5	TRBJ1-4	few	TRBD1	TGTGCTAGTGCCCACACAGGGGGTGCTAATGAAAAACTGTTTTTT	CASAHTGGANEKLFF
TRBV6-1	TRBJ1-1	few	-	TGTGCCAGCAGTGAAAAAGACAGTCGAGCTTTCTTT	CASSEKDSRAFF
TRBV5-4	TRBJ2-3	once	TRBD2	TGTGCCAGCAGACCGACTAGCGGGCCTACAGATACGCAGTATTTT	CASRPTSGPTDTQYF
TRBV5-4	TRBJ1-2	-	-	TGTGCCAGCAGCTTTGAGGGCTATGGCTACACCTTC	CASSFEGYGYTF
TRBV5-1	TRBJ2-1	once	TRBD2	TGCGCCAGCAATGAGGAGGTAGCGGGAACTGAGCAGTTCTTC	CASNEEVAGTEQFF
TRBV9	TRBJ1-3	few	-	TGTGCCAGCAGCGTAGGGGGGGCTGGAAACACCATATATTTT	CASSVGGAGNTIYF
TRBV9	TRBJ2-7	-	TRBD1	TGTGCCAGCAGCCCCACGGGGACAGGGGCCTACGAGCAGTACTTC	CASSPTGTGAYEQYF
TRBV28	TRBJ1-1	-	-	TGTGCCAGCAGTTGGGTGGGGGCCCTGGAAGTCGACACTGAAGCTTTCTTT	CASSWVGALEVDTEAFF
TRBV5-4	TRBJ2-4	-	TRBD1	TGTGCCAGCAGCACCGGGACAGCGAGGACCAAAAACATTCAGTACTTC	CASSTGTARTKNIQYF
TRBV9	TRBJ2-7	-	-	TGTGCCAGCAGCGCCACAGGGATCTACGAGCAGTACTTC	CASSATGIYEQYF
TRBV5-8	TRBJ2-1	-	TRBD2	TGTGCCAGCAGCTTGGTTAGCGGGAGGCGAAATGAGCAGTTCTTC	CASSLVSGRRNEQFF
TRBV5-1	TRBJ2-5	once	TRBD2	TGCGCCAGCAGCCAGGGACTAGCGGGGTCAAAAGAGACCCAGTACTTC	CASSQGLAGSKETQYF
TRBV11-2	TRBJ2-1	-	TRBD2	TGTGCCAGCTCTCTAGCGGGGGGATCCTACAATGAGCAGTTCTTC	CASSLAGGSYNEQFF
TRBV5-4	TRBJ2-3	-	TRBD2	TGTGCCAGCAGCTCCGATTCAAGCGGGAGGGCGGGAGATACGCAGTATTTT	CASSSDSSGRAGDTQYF
TRBV25-1	TRBJ1-1	-	-	TGTGCCAGCAGTGATCCCCGTTCGGCTTTCTTT	CASSDPRSAFF
TRBV10-1	TRBJ2-2	-	TRBD2	TGCGCCAGCAGTAAAACTAGCGGGGTGAACACCGGGGAGCTGTTTTTT	CASSKTSGVNTGELFF
TRBV29-1	TRBJ1-5	few	-	TGCAGCGTTGGACACGGCGATCAGCCCCAGCATTTT	CSVGHGDQPQHF
TRBV5-5	TRBJ2-3	-	TRBD1	TGTGCCAGCAGCAACAGGGGCTTTGGGACAGATACGCAGTATTTT	CASSNRGFGTDTQYF
TRBV12-3/TRBV12-4	TRBJ2-7	-	-	TGTGCCAGCAGAACCTCAGGGGCCTACGAGCAGTACTTC	CASRTSGAYEQYF
TRBV5-4	TRBJ2-1	-	TRBD1	TGTGCCAGCAGCCCCGGACAGAGGGGGCATGAGCAGTTCTTC	CASSPGQRGHEQFF
TRBV5-5	TRBJ2-6	-	TRBD1	TGTGCCAGCAGCTTGTCACAGGGGAAAGCCAACGTCCTGACTTTC	CASSLSQGKANVLTF
TRBV29-1	TRBJ1-1	-	TRBD1	TGCAGCGCCAGAAACAGGGGATCGTTCCGGGAAGCTTTCTTT	CSARNRGSFREAFF
TRBV19	TRBJ2-7	-	TRBD1	TGTGCCAGTAGTACCACCGGGACAGGGTCCTACGAGCAGTACTTC	CASSTTGTGSYEQYF
TRBV7-9	TRBJ2-5	-	-	TGTGCCAGCAGCTTAGGTACCAGGCGGGAAGAGACCCAGTACTTC	CASSLGTRREETQYF
TRBV25-1	TRBJ2-1	-	-	TGTGCCAGCAGTGCAAGGCGGGGATTTTACAATGAGCAGTTCTTC	CASSARRGFYNEQFF
TRBV19	TRBJ1-2	-	TRBD1	TGTGCCAGTAGTGTACGACAGGGACTCGATAGCGGCTACACCTTC	CASSVRQGLDSGYTF